The 18 T cell receptor beta chains given below trace back to one sample, sequenced in a study of graft-versus-host responses after intestinal transplantation. TCRdb's table, derived via immunoSEQ multiplex PCR, lists solely in-frame clones and lacks some. The sample holds approximately 13,000 clones; more than 85% are singletons and the top ten take approximately 4.4%. Material: PBMCs, obtained approximately 960 days after intestinal transplantation. The receptor source for this set is a human patient who received an intestinal transplant, so some T cells may come from the graft donor.

The chain has TRBV5-1 and TRBJ2-2, with no clear D. The V and J ends lost 3 bases and 6 bases respectively, with 3 bases between them. The CDR3 sequence is 11 residues long. Germline CDR1 and CDR2: SGHRS and YFSETQ. The CDR3 bases are TGCGCCAGCAGCTCGTCCGGGGAGCTGTTTTTT. Residues: CASSSSGELFF. Filled out from reference TRBV5-1 and TRBJ2-2, the complete variable domain reads KAGVTQTPRYLIKTRGQQVTLSCSPISGHRSVSWYQQTPGQGLQFLFEYFSETQRNKGNFPGRFSGRQFSNSRSEMNVSTLELGDSALYLCASSSSGELFFGEGSRLTVL.

This clone was counted only a few times. This chain links TRBV19 with TRBJ2-6; possibly TRBD1 or TRBD2 for D (5 bases each). The CDR3 covers 16 residues. In germline, CDR1 is LNHDA, CDR2 SQIVND (reference sequence). The V end lost 4 bases, the J end lost 4 bases, and 14 bases lay between the germline ends. The CDR3 DNA is TGTGCCAGTAGTACCTCGGGACCGACAGGGGCCAACGTCCTGACTTTC. Translated: CASSTSGPTGANVLTF. Combining the CDR3 with reference TRBV19 and TRBJ2-6 gives the whole variable domain DGGITQSPKYLFRKEGQNVTLSCEQNLNHDAMYWYRQDPGQGLRLIYYSQIVNDFQKGDIAEGYSVSREKKESFPLTVTSAQKNPTAFYLCASSTSGPTGANVLTFGAGSRLTVL.

This clone was counted once. The chain has TRBV10-2 and TRBJ2-3; D may match TRBD1 or TRBD2 (5 bases each). Trimming shortened V by 8 bases and J by 4 bases, and 22 bases separated the two germline ends. Germline CDR1 reads WSHSY; CDR2 reads SAAADI. The CDR3 sequence is 16 residues long. This CDR3 reads CASAGTAGLPADTQYF. In DNA, the CDR3 is TGCGCCAGCGCTGGGACGGCAGGGCTTCCTGCAGATACGCAGTATTTT.

V is TRBV25-1 and J is TRBJ2-1, with TRBD2 matching over 8 bases. V dropped 6 bases and J dropped 8; count of bases not matched to a gene: 12. The CDR3 is made up of 15 amino acids. Germline V gene lookup returns CDR1 MGHDK and CDR2 SYGVNS. CDR3 sequence (DNA): TGTGCCAGCAGCCACGGGGGGGCCTCTTTGGATGAGCAGTTCTTC. As protein: CASSHGGASLDEQFF.

In nucleotides, the CDR3 is TGTGCCAGCAGTTACTCGGGGGGGACAGACAATTCACCCCTCCACTTT. The encoded protein is CASSYSGGTDNSPLHF. The chain uses TRBV6-6 and TRBJ1-6; 7 nucleotides match TRBD1. CDR1 and CDR2 from the germline V gene are MNHNY and SVGAGI (reference sequence). The CDR3 runs 16 residues. V lost 0 bases to trimming and J lost 7 bases; unmatched junction nucleotides: 6.

The gene calls are TRBV6-5 and TRBJ2-3; 11 bases map to TRBD2. Trimming removed 3 bases from V and 6 bases from J; junction bases left unmatched: 8. This CDR3 comprises 16 residues. Germline V gene lookup returns CDR1 MNHEY and CDR2 SVGAGI. The CDR3 coding sequence is TGTGCCAGCAGTTATCGTCTAGCGGGGGGTTACGATACGCAGTATTTT. Its translation is CASSYRLAGGYDTQYF.

Only a few counts were recorded for this clone. The chain links TRBV7-2 to TRBJ2-1; D is possibly TRBD1 or TRBD2 (6 bases each). CDR3 length: 16 amino acids. Trimming cost V 6 bases and J 5 bases, with 20 bases left between them. Germline assignment: CDR1 SGHTA and CDR2 FQGNSA. CDR3 coding DNA: TGTGCCAGCAGGCCTCGTTTGGGGGGCGCTAACAATGAGCAGTTCTTC. Translating it yields CASRPRLGGANNEQFF.

The chain employs TRBV19 and TRBJ2-5, with a tentative D call TRBD1 (5 bases). This CDR3 contains 14 residues. The ends were cut back, 5 bases at V and 1 base at J, with 11 bases in the middle. Germline-derived CDR1 and CDR2 are LNHDA and SQIVND (reference sequence). The CDR3 DNA sequence: TGTGCCAGTAGTGGTATTAGGGGCCAAGAGACCCAGTACTTC. Residues: CASSGIRGQETQYF.

The chain is built from TRBV6-4 and TRBJ1-4, with D tentatively TRBD1 (6 bases). The V gene's germline CDR1 is MRHNA and CDR2 SNTAGT. The V end lost 3 bases, the J end lost 4 bases, and 15 bases lay between the germline ends. The CDR3 is made up of 16 amino acids. DNA for the CDR3: TGTGCCAGCAGTGATCACCGACAGGCAGTTAATGAAAAACTGTTTTTT. It translates to CASSDHRQAVNEKLFF.

The rearrangement joins TRBV6-6 to TRBJ2-5; the D gene is possibly TRBD2 (5 bases). Deletions cut 2 bases from V and 2 bases from J, with 9 bases between. This CDR3 has 14 residues. Germline loops: CDR1 MNHNY, CDR2 SVGAGI (reference sequence). CDR3 DNA sequence: TGTGCCAGCAGTTACGAACTAGAGCAAGAGACCCAGTACTTC. Its protein product is CASSYELEQETQYF.

The rearrangement joins TRBV5-8 to TRBJ2-3; possibly TRBD1 for D (5 bases). Trimming left V 6 bases short and J 9 bases short, with 14 bases between. Germline V lookup: CDR1 SGHTS, CDR2 YDEGEE. The CDR3 contains 12 residues. CDR3 sequence: CASTEDPGTQYF. CDR3 nucleotides: TGTGCCAGCACCGAGGACCCAGGGACGCAGTATTTT. Drawing the rest from reference TRBV5-8 and TRBJ2-3, the complete variable domain is EAGVTQSPTHLIKTRGQQATLRCSPISGHTSVYWYQQALGLGLQFLLWYDEGEERNRGNFPPRFSGRQFPNYSSELNVNALELEDSALYLCASTEDPGTQYFGPGTRLTVL.

The rearrangement uses TRBV5-8 and TRBJ2-3; unclear D gene. The CDR3 is 14 residues long. The germline gives CDR1 SGHTS, CDR2 YDEGEE. V was pared by 3 bases and J by 4 bases, with 12 bases between. CDR3 amino acids: CASSSAPEADTQYF. The DNA for the CDR3 is TGTGCCAGCAGCTCAGCCCCCGAGGCAGATACGCAGTATTTT.

The V call is TRBV10-3, the J call TRBJ1-2, with 8 bases that match TRBD1. Trimming cost V 4 bases and J 5 bases; bases outside gene matches: 9. CDR1 ENHRY and CDR2 SYGVKD come from the germline V gene. The CDR3 has 15 residues. Here the CDR3 DNA reads TGTGCCATCAGTGCCCCAGGGGGCGGTGGGTATGGCTACACCTTC. This gives the protein CAISAPGGGGYGYTF.

The chain carries TRBV10-3 and TRBJ1-2; D perhaps matches TRBD1 (5 bases). The V and J ends lost 4 bases and 2 bases respectively, with 8 bases between them. The CDR3 spans 13 residues. Germline V gives CDR1 ENHRY, CDR2 SYGVKD. The DNA for the CDR3 is TGTGCCATCAGTGGGGACTCGAACTATGGCTACACCTTC. It is translated as CAISGDSNYGYTF.

This clone was observed once. The rearrangement uses TRBV5-4 and TRBJ2-7; D may be TRBD2 (5 bases). The CDR3 loop spans 13 amino acids. The germline V and J ends were trimmed by 1 base and 4 bases, with 9 bases remaining between them. Germline V gives CDR1 SGHNT, CDR2 YYREEE (reference sequence). CDR3 nucleotide sequence: TGTGCCAGCAGCTTGTGGGGAGTTTACGAGCAGTACTTC. Protein sequence: CASSLWGVYEQYF.

The chain couples TRBV7-3 to TRBJ2-3; TRBD1 matches at 7 bases. After removal of 5 bases from V and 0 bases from J, the junction contained 8 bases not matched to a gene. The length of the CDR3 is 16 residues. CDR1 is SGHTA, CDR2 FQGTGA, per germline. The CDR3 region has the DNA TGTGCCAGCAGCGCACAGGGGCCGGGAAGCACAGATACGCAGTATTTT. This sequence encodes CASSAQGPGSTDTQYF.

This chain joins TRBV2 and TRBJ2-7, with 7 nucleotides matching TRBD1. CDR3 length equals 14 residues. From germline, CDR1 is SNHLY and CDR2 FYNNEI. Trimming took 1 base from V and 5 from J; bases not matched to a gene: 5. Here the CDR3 DNA reads TGTGCCAGCAGTGAAGGTTTAACAGGGGACGAGCAGTACTTC. Residues: CASSEGLTGDEQYF.

V is TRBV4-1 and J is TRBJ1-2; D possibly corresponds to TRBD1 (5 bases). Per germline, CDR1 MGHRA and CDR2 YSYEKL. The CDR3 runs 15 residues. Trimming shortened V by 4 bases and J by 2 bases, and 14 bases separated the two germline ends. The CDR3 DNA follows: TGCGCCAGCAGCCCTTTGGGACGGCGAAACTATGGCTACACCTTC. Translated, it gives CASSPLGRRNYGYTF.